These 20 T cell receptor beta chains share one sample of origin, sequenced in a study of T-cell reconstitution after alpha-beta-depleted transplantation in children. TCRbeta library preparation incorporated unique molecular identifiers. TCRdb called the PCR reads again in MiXCR, with one record for every CDR3 protein. The top ten hold about a third of the sample, which has almost 600,000 distinct CDR3 sequences, roughly 27% seen once. The sample here was PBMCs, taken before TCRalphabeta/CD19-depleted stem cell transplant. These receptors were taken from a boy in the first two years of life with Wiskott-Aldrich syndrome, due to receive a stem cell transplant.

The chain uses TRBV20-1 and TRBJ2-5; no clear D gene. Germline V gene lookup returns CDR1 DFQATT and CDR2 SNEGSKA (reference sequence). CDR3 length equals 14 residues. V gave up 0 bases and J gave up 1 base, with 9 bases separating them. The DNA of the CDR3 is TGCAGTGCTAGAGAGGCGGTAGTCCAAGAGACCCAGTACTTC. It encodes CSAREAVVQETQYF.

This clonotype has just a few counts. J is TRBJ1-1 and V is TRBV5-1; D uncertain. Germline-derived CDR1 and CDR2 are SGHRS and YFSETQ. The CDR3 has 13 amino acids. Trimming shortened V by 4 bases and J by 0 bases, and 7 bases separated the two germline ends. Here the CDR3 reads CASSPYMNTEAFF. The CDR3 coding sequence is TGCGCCAGCAGCCCGTACATGAACACTGAAGCTTTCTTT.

In its sample, this clonotype was seen a few times. The rearrangement joins TRBV7-6 to TRBJ1-3; TRBD1 aligns across 7 bases. Per the germline V gene, CDR1 is SGHVS and CDR2 is FNYEAQ. V lost 1 base and J lost 1; bases outside the gene matches: 7. The CDR3 covers 17 residues. This CDR3 is CASSLEPPTGSGNTIYF. The CDR3 DNA sequence: TGTGCCAGCAGCTTAGAACCTCCGACAGGGTCTGGAAACACCATATATTTT.

The chain uses TRBV9 and TRBJ1-1; D is unresolved. The germline V gene has CDR1 SGDLS and CDR2 YYNGEE. The CDR3 contains 15 residues. With 0 bases removed from V and 4 bases from J, the gap between germline ends came to 13 bases. The DNA of the CDR3 is TGTGCCAGCAGCGTAGCCCTGGGGTCGGGCACTGAAGCTTTCTTT. Translating it yields CASSVALGSGTEAFF.

The table lists this clonotype with many counts. The chain employs TRBV10-3 and TRBJ2-5; D might be TRBD1 (5 bases). This CDR3 has 13 amino acids. V was cut by 5 bases and J by 1 base, with 8 bases left in between. Looked up from germline, CDR1 is ENHRY and CDR2 is SYGVKD. In nucleotides, the CDR3 is TGTGCCATCAGTCCCAGGGTCCAAGAGACCCAGTACTTC. Its protein is CAISPRVQETQYF.

In its sample, this clonotype was seen a few times. The chain uses TRBV15 and TRBJ1-1; D is uncertain. The V end lost 2 bases, the J end lost 4 bases, and 11 bases lay between the germline ends. The CDR3 extends over 14 amino acids. Germline V lookup: CDR1 LNHNV, CDR2 YYDKDF (reference sequence). The CDR3 nucleotides are TGTGCCACCAGCAGAACACCGGACGTCACTGAAGCTTTCTTT. Its translation is CATSRTPDVTEAFF.

The table lists this clonotype with a few counts. The chain employs TRBV10-3 and TRBJ1-1; no clear D. Germline CDR1 is ENHRY and CDR2 is SYGVKD. CDR3 length equals 12 residues. Trimming stripped 6 bases from V and 1 base from J, with 6 bases between. CDR3 sequence (DNA): TGTGCCATCAGGTCGGGGAACACTGAAGCTTTCTTT. Protein: CAIRSGNTEAFF.

This clonotype was detected only once. The chain combines TRBV27 with TRBJ2-7; possibly TRBD1 or TRBD2 for D (5 bases each). Germline CDR1 reads MNHEY; CDR2 reads SMNVEV (reference sequence). This CDR3 has 15 residues. The V end was cut by 3 bases, the J end by 2 bases, with 14 bases between. CDR3 DNA sequence: TGTGCCAGCAGTTTCCTGGGACGGGAAACCTACGAGCAGTACTTC. As protein: CASSFLGRETYEQYF.

The table lists this clonotype with a few counts. V is TRBV24-1 and J is TRBJ2-2; the D call may be TRBD1 or TRBD2 (5 bases each). This CDR3 has 16 amino acids. V lost 7 bases and J 4 bases, leaving 18 bases between the germline ends. Germline V gene lookup returns CDR1 KGHDR and CDR2 SFDVKD. This chain's CDR3 is CATSGFRGAGTGELFF. DNA of the CDR3: TGTGCCACCAGCGGATTTAGAGGGGCAGGCACCGGGGAGCTGTTTTTT.

The chain combines TRBV10-3 with TRBJ2-3, with 10 nucleotides matching TRBD1. Germline CDR1 and CDR2: ENHRY and SYGVKD. CDR3 size: 18 residues. The V gene end was trimmed by 10 bases and the J gene end by 3 bases; junction bases not matched to a gene: 19. The CDR3 region has the DNA TGTGCCACCTCGGGACAGGGGCTTCCGAAGCTGGGTACAGATACGCAGTATTTT. It encodes CATSGQGLPKLGTDTQYF.

The chain links TRBV29-1 to TRBJ2-6; unclear D gene. This CDR3 region has 13 residues. Germline lookup yields CDR1 SQVTM and CDR2 ANQGSEA. V lost 5 bases to trimming and J lost 0 bases, with 5 bases between them. The CDR3 DNA reads as TGCAGCGTTTACCGCTCTGGGGCCAACGTCCTGACTTTC. The encoded protein is CSVYRSGANVLTF.

In nucleotides, the CDR3 is TGCGCCAGCAGCTTTGGACTAGCGGAGCTCACCGGGGAGCTGTTTTTT. This sequence encodes CASSFGLAELTGELFF. The genes are TRBV5-1 and TRBJ2-2, with 10 positions matching TRBD2. Germline values: CDR1 SGHRS, CDR2 YFSETQ. The trim removed 2 bases at V and 4 bases at J, leaving 5 bases unmatched. The CDR3 consists of 16 residues.

V usage is TRBV28 and J usage is TRBJ2-7; no clear D gene. CDR1 and CDR2 from the germline V gene are MDHEN and SYDVKM. The CDR3 loop spans 13 amino acids. V lost 2 bases to trimming and J lost 2 bases, with 7 bases between them. The CDR3 sequence is CASSLQEPYEQYF. The CDR3 DNA follows: TGTGCCAGCAGTTTACAAGAACCCTACGAGCAGTACTTC. The variable domain in full, completed from reference TRBV28 and TRBJ2-7, reads DVKVTQSSRYLVKRTGEKVFLECVQDMDHENMFWYRQDPGLGLRLIYFSYDVKMKEKGDIPEGYSVSREKKERFSLILESASTNQTSMYLCASSLQEPYEQYFGPGTRLTVT.

The chain combines TRBV5-1 with TRBJ1-2; D ambiguous. This CDR3 comprises 13 residues. V lost 1 base, J lost 8 bases, and 12 bases lay in between. Germline values: CDR1 SGHRS, CDR2 YFSETQ. CDR3 nucleotide sequence: TGCGCCAGCAGCTTGATGGAGGGAGGAGGCTACACCTTC. Amino acids: CASSLMEGGGYTF.

This chain connects TRBV5-1 to TRBJ2-1; D is perhaps TRBD2 (6 bases). V lost 5 bases to trimming and J lost 1 base, with 16 bases between them. The length of the CDR3 is 16 residues. Germline assignment: CDR1 SGHRS and CDR2 YFSETQ. CDR3 nucleotides: TGCGCCAGCAGTGGAGCGGGCGTCGCTTCCTACAATGAGCAGTTCTTC. The encoded protein is CASSGAGVASYNEQFF.

The chain couples TRBV27 to TRBJ2-7, with TRBD2 matching 8 bases. This CDR3 region has 15 residues. Looked up from germline, CDR1 is MNHEY and CDR2 is SMNVEV (reference sequence). Trimming removed 5 bases from V and 2 bases from J; junction bases left unmatched: 8. CDR3 residues: CASSRGGNPPYEQYF. The CDR3 region has the DNA TGTGCCAGCAGTCGCGGGGGGAATCCCCCCTACGAGCAGTACTTC.

V and J are TRBV20-1 and TRBJ1-5; D is ambiguous. V lost 7 bases and J lost 4, with 11 bases in between. This CDR3 comprises 12 residues. Germline CDR1 reads DFQATT; CDR2 reads SNEGSKA (reference sequence). The CDR3 loop reads CSVGRTNQPQHF. The CDR3 nucleotides are TGCAGTGTCGGAAGGACTAATCAGCCCCAGCATTTT.

This clonotype has just a few counts. This chain's CDR3 is CATSDEGLFTYNEQFF. The CDR3 DNA is TGTGCCACCAGTGATGAAGGGTTATTCACCTACAATGAGCAGTTCTTC. The V gene is TRBV24-1, the J gene TRBJ2-1; D ambiguous. The germline V gene encodes CDR1 KGHDR and CDR2 SFDVKD. The CDR3 has 16 residues. Trimming took off 3 bases at V and 2 bases at J, with 13 bases between the two ends.

V usage is TRBV5-1 and J usage is TRBJ2-5; TRBD1 agrees at 9 bases. V trimming: 0 bases; J trimming: 4 bases; junction bases outside the gene matches: 4. CDR3 length: 15 residues. Germline V lookup: CDR1 SGHRS, CDR2 YFSETQ. The CDR3 spells CASSLAPDRGETQYF. DNA of the CDR3: TGCGCCAGCAGCTTGGCCCCGGACAGGGGAGAGACCCAGTACTTC.

This chain joins TRBV27 and TRBJ2-2; possible D gene TRBD1, 6 bases. The CDR3 contains 16 residues. Trimming pared 2 bases from V and 0 bases from J, leaving 10 bases between. Germline CDR1 reads MNHEY; CDR2 reads SMNVEV (reference sequence). The CDR3 coding sequence is TGTGCCAGCAGTTTACCCAGGGGTCCGAACACCGGGGAGCTGTTTTTT. It yields the protein CASSLPRGPNTGELFF.